This T cell receptor (beta chain) was obtained from a study of human T cells and chemical hapten exposure. Whole-study context: The patients were mostly female; they had alopecia areata, totalis or universalis.

During construction of the library, unique molecular identifiers were attached to individual cDNA molecules for quantitative, reproducible TCR counting. TCRdb reprocessed the RACE reads via MiXCR and lists one record per CDR3 protein. The profile shows a few hundred thousand distinct CDR3 sequences, 6% to 7% of them singletons. Time point: patch test 2, 6 weeks after DPC sensitization. Treatment: therapeutic diphenylcyclopropenone sensitization with weekly scalp DPC. In every case, blood was obtained before the patch test was applied. From whole blood left unfractionated, total RNA was extracted. There are 15 residues in the CDR3. CDR1 is ENHRY, CDR2 SYGVKD, per germline. V lost 3 bases, J lost 5 bases, and 14 bases lay in between.

The receptor was isolated from a woman between 18 and 30 years old with alopecia areata. Some clones in this sample may be carry-over from other donors' samples. This sample comprised whole blood, obtained in connection with sensitization to the hapten diphenylcyclopropenone (DPC). The chain has TRBV10-3 and TRBJ2-1; tentative D call: TRBD2 (5 bases). The CDR3 sequence is CAISERETPNNEQFF. In DNA form, the CDR3 reads TGTGCCATCAGTGAAAGGGAGACCCCTAACAATGAGCAGTTCTTC.